This T cell receptor beta chain was sequenced for a study of blood T cell repertoires in COVID-19. Trimming took off 0 bases at V and 9 bases at J, with 12 bases between the two ends. Germline lookup yields CDR1 LGHDT and CDR2 YNNKEL (reference sequence). The CDR3 has 14 amino acids. Profiled with immunoSEQ multiplex PCR; TCRdb holds only in-frame clones, not every one. There are about 89,000 clones in the sample; 75% to 90% occur only once, and 15% to 20% lies in the top ten. The material sequenced was peripheral blood. The receptor comes from a woman over 75 with acute or convalescent COVID-19. The chain has TRBV3-1 (or the pseudogene TRBV3-2) and TRBJ2-1; the D gene is possibly TRBD1 (5 bases). Here the CDR3 reads CASSQDGARLEQFF. Here the CDR3 DNA reads TGTGCCAGCAGCCAAGATGGGGCCCGCCTTGAGCAGTTCTTC.